The 25 T cell receptor beta chains listed next were all sequenced from one sample in a study of cytotoxic CD8 clonotypes in ibrutinib-treated CLL. TCRdb's copy holds only in-frame clones and misses some; the assay was immunoSEQ multiplex PCR. This sample has about 68,000 clones, with roughly two thirds found just once. The sample in question was PBMCs, obtained after 12 months of ibrutinib treatment. The source of these receptors is a human donor with chronic lymphocytic leukemia.

CDR3 nucleotides: TGTGTTGCGAAAGATGGGACGGGGAACACTGAAGCTTTCTTT. This gives the protein CVAKDGTGNTEAFF. The chain uses TRBV6-1 and TRBJ1-1; a weak D match, TRBD1 (5 bases). The CDR3 totals 14 residues. Germline assignment: CDR1 MNHNS and CDR2 SASEGT.

The rearrangement uses TRBV6-1 and TRBJ2-3, with D tentatively TRBD2 (6 bases). Germline V gene data show CDR1 as MNHNS and CDR2 as SASEGT. Trimming removed 6 bases at V and 4 bases at J, with 14 bases between. CDR3 length equals 14 residues. CDR3 sequence reads: CASSLDSGADTQYF. The DNA of the CDR3 is TGTGCCAGCAGCCTGGATTCGGGGGCAGATACGCAGTATTTT.

The rearrangement joins TRBV5-4 to TRBJ2-5, with 14 bases that match TRBD2. Germline V gene sequence: CDR1 SGHNT, CDR2 YYREEE (reference sequence). With 4 bases clipped from V and 4 bases from J, the junction kept 3 bases outside the gene matches. This CDR3 spans 15 amino acids. The CDR3 loop reads CASSPGTSGGETQYF. Written as DNA, the CDR3 is TGTGCCAGCAGCCCCGGGACTAGCGGGGGAGAGACCCAGTACTTC.

This chain uses TRBV2 with TRBJ1-5; TRBD1 aligns across 9 bases. The CDR3 runs 15 residues. V lost 6 bases to trimming and J lost 5 bases; unmatched junction nucleotides: 8. In germline, CDR1 is SNHLY, CDR2 FYNNEI. The DNA for the CDR3 is TGTGCCAGCAGGCCGGGACAGGGCTCCGATCAGCCCCAGCATTTT. Translation gives CASRPGQGSDQPQHF.

This chain connects TRBV5-6 to TRBJ2-7; perhaps TRBD1 as D (5 bases). The V and J ends lost 2 bases and 1 base respectively, with 7 bases between them. This CDR3 contains 13 residues. Germline V gene lookup returns CDR1 SGHDT and CDR2 YYEEEE. The CDR3 coding sequence is TGTGCCAGCAGCTTACAGGTATCCTACGAGCAGTACTTC. Translation gives CASSLQVSYEQYF.

V is TRBV5-1 and J is TRBJ2-7, with 10 bases matching TRBD1. Germline V gene data show CDR1 as SGHRS and CDR2 as YFSETQ. This CDR3 region has 14 residues. The trim removed 4 bases at V and 5 bases at J, leaving 6 bases unmatched. The CDR3 DNA reads as TGCGCCAGCAGCCGGGACAGGGGTTTGGACGAGCAGTACTTC. Its translation is CASSRDRGLDEQYF.

The chain is built from TRBV18 and TRBJ1-1; 8 positions match TRBD1. Losses at the gene ends were 4 bases for V and 1 base for J; bases not matched to a gene: 5. This CDR3 has 15 residues. Germline V gene data show CDR1 as KGHSH and CDR2 as LQKENI. The CDR3 nucleotides read TGTGCCAGCTCACACGGACAGGGCTGGAACACTGAAGCTTTCTTT. Residues: CASSHGQGWNTEAFF. Full variable domain (missing parts from reference TRBV18 and TRBJ1-1): NAGVMQNPRHLVRRRGQEARLRCSPMKGHSHVYWYRQLPEEGLKFMVYLQKENIIDESGMPKERFSAEFPKEGPSILRIQQVVRGDSAAYFCASSHGQGWNTEAFFGQGTRLTVV.

This chain connects TRBV5-6 to TRBJ2-7; 7 bases are shared with TRBD1. The CDR3 length is 14 residues. After removal of 0 bases from V and 2 bases from J, the junction contained 2 bases not matched to a gene. CDR1 is SGHDT and CDR2 is YYEEEE in the germline V gene. Here the CDR3 DNA reads TGTGCCAGCAGCTTGGGGACAGGCGCCTACGAGCAGTACTTC. Protein product: CASSLGTGAYEQYF.

The table lists this clone with a few counts. The same CDR3 also results from other DNA sequences found in this sample. The chain couples TRBV4-1 to TRBJ2-2; D remains ambiguous. The CDR3 extends over 12 amino acids. Trimming shortened V by 0 bases and J by 7 bases, and 3 bases separated the two germline ends. The germline gives CDR1 MGHRA, CDR2 YSYEKL. CDR3 in amino acids: CASSQDGGELFF. In DNA form, the CDR3 reads TGCGCCAGCAGCCAAGATGGCGGGGAGCTGTTTTTT.

The chain is built from TRBV7-3 and TRBJ2-1, with 7 bases aligning to TRBD1. This CDR3 is built from 14 residues. V shed 5 bases, J shed 6 bases, and the junction held 7 bases outside the gene matches. Germline CDR1 and CDR2: SGHTA and FQGTGA. The CDR3 DNA is TGTGCCAGCAGCCGACAAGGGACAGTCAATGAGCAGTTCTTC. Its protein product is CASSRQGTVNEQFF.

This clone has more than one count but fewer than ten. The chain carries TRBV4-1 and TRBJ1-2; maybe TRBD1 (5 bases). The V end lost 0 bases, the J end lost 6 bases, and 20 bases lay between the germline ends. Germline CDR1 reads MGHRA; CDR2 reads YSYEKL. The CDR3 is 17 amino acids. The CDR3 DNA follows: TGCGCCAGCAGCCAAGATTGGTCGGACATCGGTTCTGATGGCTACACCTTC. It codes for CASSQDWSDIGSDGYTF.

The chain joins TRBV18 to TRBJ1-5; D is ambiguous. With 1 base removed from V and 2 bases from J, the gap between germline ends came to 9 bases. Germline V gene data show CDR1 as KGHSH and CDR2 as LQKENI. CDR3 length: 15 amino acids. The CDR3 bases are TGTGCCAGCTCACCACAGGGTAATCGCAATCAGCCCCAGCATTTT. This translates into CASSPQGNRNQPQHF.

The chain's CDR3 is CASKGQLDTGELFF. The CDR3 bases are TGTGCCAGCAAGGGTCAGTTGGACACCGGGGAGCTGTTTTTT. This chain uses TRBV6-1 with TRBJ2-2; D not resolved. CDR1 and CDR2 (germline): MNHNS, SASEGT. The CDR3 runs 14 residues. V lost 7 bases and J lost 3, with 12 bases in between.

This clone was recorded once. The chain has TRBV4-1 and TRBJ2-3; 8 bases match TRBD1. Germline assignment: CDR1 MGHRA and CDR2 YSYEKL. The CDR3 is 16 amino acids. The junction had 6 bases not matched to a gene; V was cut back by 2 bases and J by 2 bases. The chain's CDR3 is CASSQTDRVNTDTQYF. CDR3 coding DNA: TGCGCCAGCAGCCAAACGGACAGGGTCAACACAGATACGCAGTATTTT.

This clone has only a few counts. This chain links TRBV5-4 with TRBJ1-2; 12 bases are a match to TRBD1. The CDR3 consists of 18 residues. The V and J ends lost 4 bases and 4 bases, in that order; junction bases with no gene match: 14. Germline V lookup: CDR1 SGHNT, CDR2 YYREEE (reference sequence). The chain's CDR3 is CASSLPGTGGAWSYGYTF. The DNA for the CDR3 is TGTGCCAGCAGCCTCCCTGGGACAGGGGGCGCTTGGAGCTATGGCTACACCTTC. Variable domain in full (rest from reference TRBV5-4 and TRBJ1-2): ETGVTQSPTHLIKTRGQQVTLRCSSQSGHNTVSWYQQALGQGPQFIFQYYREEENGRGNFPPRFSGLQFPNYSSELNVNALELDDSALYLCASSLPGTGGAWSYGYTFGSGTRLTVV.

This clone was found once. The chain couples TRBV29-1 to TRBJ1-2; D is undetermined. Trimming shortened V by 1 base and J by 6 bases, and 9 bases separated the two germline ends. CDR3 size: 12 residues. Germline values: CDR1 SQVTM, CDR2 ANQGSEA. The CDR3 loop is CSVEGDTDGYTF. The CDR3 DNA sequence: TGCAGCGTTGAAGGGGATACCGATGGCTACACCTTC.

The chain joins TRBV30 to TRBJ1-6; D unclear. Trimming stripped 0 bases from V and 0 bases from J, with 9 bases between. The germline gives CDR1 GTSNPN, CDR2 SVGIG (reference sequence). This CDR3 is 16 amino acids long. This chain's CDR3 is CAWSVRSSSYNSPLHF. The CDR3 DNA follows: TGTGCCTGGAGTGTAAGGTCCAGCTCCTATAATTCACCCCTCCACTTT.

This chain uses TRBV30 with TRBJ2-5, with D perhaps matching TRBD2 (5 bases). The CDR3 has 12 amino acids. Trimming cost V 7 bases and J 1 base, with 10 bases left between them. The V gene's germline CDR1 is GTSNPN and CDR2 SVGIG (reference sequence). The CDR3 sequence is CAFGLAQETQYF. DNA of the CDR3: TGTGCCTTCGGGCTAGCCCAAGAGACCCAGTACTTC.

The chain is built from TRBV5-1 and TRBJ2-3, with TRBD2 as a possible D gene (7 bases). CDR1 SGHRS and CDR2 YFSETQ come from the germline V gene. This CDR3 is built from 15 residues. V gave up 3 bases and J gave up 4 bases, with 15 bases separating them. The CDR3 reads CASSSAGALSDTQYF. CDR3 nucleotide sequence: TGCGCCAGCAGCTCGGCGGGGGCTCTCTCAGATACGCAGTATTTT.

V gene TRBV18 combines with J gene TRBJ2-6, with D possibly matching TRBD2 (6 bases). This CDR3 is 18 amino acids long. Between the trimmed V and J ends, which lost 1 base and 0 bases, there was a span of 13 bases. CDR1 is KGHSH and CDR2 is LQKENI in the germline V gene. The CDR3 DNA reads TGTGCCAGCTCACCACAGATTGTCGGGGGCTCTGGGGCCAACGTCCTGACTTTC. Protein sequence: CASSPQIVGGSGANVLTF.

The rearrangement links TRBV5-8 to TRBJ1-5; the D gene is possibly TRBD1 (5 bases). The CDR3 has 15 residues. The ends were cut back, 3 bases at V and 7 bases at J, with 17 bases in the middle. Germline CDR1 is SGHTS and CDR2 is YDEGEE. CDR3 sequence reads: CASSSGQGVNQPQHF. The CDR3 DNA reads TGTGCCAGCAGCTCCGGGCAGGGTGTGAACCAGCCCCAGCATTTT.

The V and J genes are TRBV4-1 and TRBJ2-1, with 7 bases matching TRBD2. Germline V gives CDR1 MGHRA, CDR2 YSYEKL. J lost 8 bases, V lost 4 bases, and 8 bases had no gene match. CDR3 length: 14 amino acids. CDR3 sequence reads: CASSRGLDSYEQFF. CDR3 DNA: TGCGCCAGCAGCCGCGGACTAGACAGTTATGAGCAGTTCTTC.

The chain joins TRBV10-2 to TRBJ2-2; D call uncertain. Germline-derived CDR1 and CDR2 are WSHSY and SAAADI. This CDR3 region has 12 residues. V was shortened by 4 bases and J by 6 bases, with 6 bases between the two germline ends. The chain's CDR3 is CASSVMAGELFF. DNA of the CDR3: TGCGCCAGCAGTGTTATGGCCGGGGAGCTGTTTTTT.

The chain employs TRBV10-1 and TRBJ2-3; 10 bases align to TRBD2. The CDR3 consists of 13 residues. Germline assignment: CDR1 WNHNN and CDR2 SYGVQD (reference sequence). The CDR3 nucleotides are TGCGCGACCAGCGGGGGGGCAGGTGATACGCAGTATTTT. This encodes CATSGGAGDTQYF.

This chain uses TRBV6-5 with TRBJ1-5; 7 nucleotides line up with TRBD1. The J segment lost 8 bases and the V segment lost 6 bases, leaving 7 bases of the junction unmatched. The CDR3 spans 13 residues. CDR1 MNHEY and CDR2 SVGAGI come from the germline V gene. CDR3 DNA sequence: TGTGCCAGCAGCGTACAGGGGCGGGAGCCCCAGCATTTT. Its protein is CASSVQGREPQHF.